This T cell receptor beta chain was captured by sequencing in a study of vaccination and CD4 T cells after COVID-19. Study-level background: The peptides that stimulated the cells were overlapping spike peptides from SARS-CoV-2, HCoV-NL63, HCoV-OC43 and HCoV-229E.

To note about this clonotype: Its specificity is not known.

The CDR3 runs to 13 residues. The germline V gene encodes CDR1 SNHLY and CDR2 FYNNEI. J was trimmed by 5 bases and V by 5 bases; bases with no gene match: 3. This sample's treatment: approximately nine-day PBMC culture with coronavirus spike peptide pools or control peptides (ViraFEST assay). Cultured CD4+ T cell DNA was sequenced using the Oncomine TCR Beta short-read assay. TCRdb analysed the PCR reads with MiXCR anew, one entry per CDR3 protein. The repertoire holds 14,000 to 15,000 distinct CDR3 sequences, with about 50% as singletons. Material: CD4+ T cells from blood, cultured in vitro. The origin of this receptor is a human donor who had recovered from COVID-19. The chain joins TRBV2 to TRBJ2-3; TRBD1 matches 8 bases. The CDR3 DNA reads TGTGCCAGCAGTACGGACAGGGTAGATACGCAGTATTTT. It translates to CASSTDRVDTQYF.